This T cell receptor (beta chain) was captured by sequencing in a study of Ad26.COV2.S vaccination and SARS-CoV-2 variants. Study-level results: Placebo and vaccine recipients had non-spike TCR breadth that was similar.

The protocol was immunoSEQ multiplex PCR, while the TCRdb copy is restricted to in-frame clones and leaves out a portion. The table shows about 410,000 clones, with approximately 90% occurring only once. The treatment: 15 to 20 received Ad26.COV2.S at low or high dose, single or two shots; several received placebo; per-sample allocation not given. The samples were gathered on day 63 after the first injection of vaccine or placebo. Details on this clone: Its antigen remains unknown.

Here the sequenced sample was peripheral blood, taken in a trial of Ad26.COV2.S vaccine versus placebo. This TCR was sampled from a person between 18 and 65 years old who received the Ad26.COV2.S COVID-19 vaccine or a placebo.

The CDR3 sequence is CASSYLGTGVRTEAFF. The DNA of the CDR3 is TGTGCCAGCAGTTACTTGGGGACAGGGGTTAGAACTGAAGCTTTCTTT. The chain employs TRBV6-6 and TRBJ1-1, with 10 bases that match TRBD1. Germline V CDR1 and CDR2: MNHNY, SVGAGI (reference sequence). The V segment lost 1 base and the J segment 5 bases; nucleotides outside the gene matches: 7. There are 16 residues in the CDR3.